The next 23 T cell receptor beta chains were all read from a single sample in a study of identical twins. TCRdb fed the 5' RACE reads into MiXCR, producing one record per CDR3 protein. Of just over 500,000 distinct CDR3 sequences listed, roughly a fifth are singletons. The sample also formed part of further work on T cells expressing NK-cell markers.

Sequencing was done on a sample of CD4+ T cells sorted from blood. Source of these receptors: a woman aged 18-29 years in good health.

This CDR3 is CSARPGTGELFF. In DNA, the CDR3 is TGCAGTGCCCGGCCAGGAACCGGGGAGCTGTTTTTT. The chain joins TRBV20-1 to TRBJ2-2; D gene unclear. The V gene's germline CDR1 is DFQATT and CDR2 SNEGSKA (reference sequence). V was pared by 6 bases and J by 5 bases, with 10 bases between. CDR3 length: 12 residues.

This clonotype was counted a few times. The genes are TRBV5-1 and TRBJ2-2, with a tentative D call TRBD1 (6 bases). Trimming left V 2 bases short and J 3 bases short, with 11 bases between. Germline CDR1 reads SGHRS; CDR2 reads YFSETQ. The CDR3 has 15 residues. CDR3 in DNA: TGCGCCAGCAGCTTAGACAGGTTGGACACCGGGGAGCTGTTTTTT. Amino acid sequence: CASSLDRLDTGELFF.

This sequence joins TRBV25-1 and TRBJ2-5, with a weak D call TRBD1 (7 bases). Trimming took off 4 bases at V and 4 bases at J, with 13 bases between the two ends. Germline values: CDR1 MGHDK, CDR2 SYGVNS. The CDR3 sequence is 14 residues long. CDR3 amino acids: CASSGRGVGETQYF. The CDR3 DNA reads TGTGCCAGCAGTGGCAGGGGGGTAGGAGAGACCCAGTACTTC.

The genes are TRBV2 and TRBJ2-1, with TRBD2 as a possible D gene (6 bases). CDR1 and CDR2 (germline): SNHLY, FYNNEI. The germline V and J ends were trimmed by 7 bases and 3 bases, with 10 bases remaining between them. CDR3 length equals 13 residues. DNA of the CDR3: TGTGCCAGCATACCTAGCGTCTACAATGAGCAGTTCTTC. Protein product: CASIPSVYNEQFF. Based on the CDR3 plus reference TRBV2 and TRBJ2-1, the full variable domain is EPEVTQTPSHQVTQMGQEVILRCVPISNHLYFYWYRQILGQKVEFLVSFYNNEISEKSEIFDDQFSVERPDGSNFTLKIRSTKLEDSAMYFCASIPSVYNEQFFGPGTRLTVL.

The V gene is TRBV7-9, the J gene TRBJ2-5; 9 bases fit TRBD2. The ends lost 5 bases at V and 4 bases at J; junction bases unmatched: 5. The CDR3 runs to 14 residues. Germline CDR1 is SEHNR and CDR2 is FQNEAQ (reference sequence). CDR3 sequence reads: CASSQTSGSETQYF. CDR3 nucleotides: TGTGCCAGCAGCCAGACTAGCGGCTCAGAGACCCAGTACTTC.

The chain employs TRBV18 and TRBJ1-1, with D unresolved. CDR3 size: 13 residues. V lost 6 bases and J lost 10, with 18 bases in between. Germline V lookup: CDR1 KGHSH, CDR2 LQKENI. The CDR3 spells CASSRQGSPGAFF. CDR3 sequence (DNA): TGTGCCAGCTCCCGACAAGGGAGCCCTGGAGCTTTCTTT. Using reference TRBV18 and TRBJ1-1 for the parts outside the CDR3, the full variable domain is NAGVMQNPRHLVRRRGQEARLRCSPMKGHSHVYWYRQLPEEGLKFMVYLQKENIIDESGMPKERFSAEFPKEGPSILRIQQVVRGDSAAYFCASSRQGSPGAFFGQGTRLTVV.

Only a few counts were recorded for this clonotype. V and J are TRBV10-3 and TRBJ1-1; the D is unclear. The CDR3 consists of 13 residues. Trimming took off 10 bases at V and 9 bases at J, with 21 bases between the two ends. Germline values: CDR1 ENHRY, CDR2 SYGVKD. The CDR3 DNA reads as TGTGCCAACAGCAAGGGCCCCCTGAGTCAAGCTTTCTTT. This translates into CANSKGPLSQAFF.

This clonotype occurred many times. This chain links TRBV2 with TRBJ1-2; 7 nucleotides align to TRBD1. V was pared by 2 bases and J by 6 bases, with 3 bases of the junction left unmatched. CDR1 and CDR2 (germline): SNHLY, FYNNEI. This CDR3 comprises 13 residues. The CDR3 DNA reads as TGTGCCAGCAGTGAATGGCAGGGGGATGGCTACACCTTC. This codes for CASSEWQGDGYTF.

This clonotype has just a few counts. The CDR3 nucleotides are TGTGCCAGCAGCGGGACCACCATTAGTCGGACGCAGTATTTT. Its protein product is CASSGTTISRTQYF. The chain employs TRBV28 and TRBJ2-3; TRBD1 or TRBD2 may be the D gene (5 bases each). CDR1 MDHEN and CDR2 SYDVKM come from the germline V gene. The CDR3 has 14 residues. Trimming took off 6 bases at V and 9 bases at J, with 19 bases between the two ends.

V and J are TRBV11-2 and TRBJ2-1; no reliable D call. The CDR3 is 14 residues long. V was shortened by 3 bases and J by 5 bases, with 11 bases between the two germline ends. CDR1 is SGHAT and CDR2 is FQNNGV in the germline V gene. Here the CDR3 reads CASSLAPTHNEQFF. As DNA, the CDR3 is TGTGCCAGCAGCTTGGCCCCCACCCACAATGAGCAGTTCTTC.

This clonotype was seen at least ten times. The chain uses TRBV5-1 and TRBJ2-5, with D possibly matching TRBD1 (5 bases). CDR3 length: 14 residues. Deletions cut 4 bases from V and 4 bases from J, with 14 bases between. CDR1 is SGHRS, CDR2 YFSETQ, per germline. DNA of the CDR3: TGCGCCAGCAGCCGGACCGACAGACTAGAGACCCAGTACTTC. It encodes CASSRTDRLETQYF.

CDR3 region: CASSTTSGSFNEQFF. In nucleotides, the CDR3 is TGTGCCAGCTCTACGACTAGCGGGAGCTTCAATGAGCAGTTCTTC. The chain links TRBV2 to TRBJ2-1, with 12 nucleotides matching TRBD2. The V and J ends lost 8 bases and 6 bases, in that order; junction bases with no gene match: 8. The CDR3 runs 15 residues. CDR1 SNHLY and CDR2 FYNNEI come from the germline V gene.

This clonotype was counted between two and nine times. The gene calls are TRBV2 and TRBJ2-3; 10 bases map to TRBD2. This CDR3 is 15 amino acids long. CDR1 SNHLY and CDR2 FYNNEI come from the germline V gene. J gave up 2 bases and V 4 bases, and 3 bases lay outside the gene matches. In nucleotides, the CDR3 is TGTGCCAGCAGTGGTCTAGCGGGGGACACAGATACGCAGTATTTT. Protein sequence: CASSGLAGDTDTQYF. The full variable domain, its missing parts supplied by reference TRBV2 and TRBJ2-3, is EPEVTQTPSHQVTQMGQEVILRCVPISNHLYFYWYRQILGQKVEFLVSFYNNEISEKSEIFDDQFSVERPDGSNFTLKIRSTKLEDSAMYFCASSGLAGDTDTQYFGPGTRLTVL.

Here the CDR3 DNA reads TGCAGTGCTGGGGGGCAGGGTTTGAACGAGCAGTACTTC. This sequence encodes CSAGGQGLNEQYF. J is TRBJ2-7 and V is TRBV20-1; the D gene could be TRBD1 or TRBD2 (6 bases each). Germline V CDR1 and CDR2: DFQATT, SNEGSKA (reference sequence). This CDR3 spans 13 amino acids. Trimming cost V 5 bases and J 5 bases, with 16 bases left between them.

The V and J genes are TRBV5-6 and TRBJ2-1; TRBD1 matches at 8 bases. Germline trimming cut 4 bases from V and 1 base from J; bases unmatched to any gene: 7. This CDR3 has 16 residues. Germline lookup yields CDR1 SGHDT and CDR2 YYEEEE. The CDR3 sequence is CASSTPRQGSYNEQFF. The DNA of the CDR3 is TGTGCCAGCAGCACGCCTCGACAGGGGTCCTACAATGAGCAGTTCTTC.

The chain uses TRBV4-2 and TRBJ1-5; 9 bases line up with TRBD1. The V segment lost 5 bases and the J segment 1 base; nucleotides outside the gene matches: 12. The CDR3 covers 18 residues. Germline values: CDR1 LGHNA, CDR2 YNFKEQ. CDR3 nucleotides: TGTGCCAGCAGCACCGGGACAGGGAGATCGAGAAGCAATCAGCCCCAGCATTTT. This sequence encodes CASSTGTGRSRSNQPQHF.

This clonotype was found many times. J is TRBJ2-1 and V is TRBV2; D possibly corresponds to TRBD2 (7 bases). V lost 11 bases to trimming and J lost 4 bases, with 18 bases between them. This CDR3 contains 14 residues. Per the germline V gene, CDR1 is SNHLY and CDR2 is FYNNEI. DNA of the CDR3: TGTGCCTCTATAGGGGGGGGGATTTACAATGAGCAGTTCTTC. Its protein product is CASIGGGIYNEQFF.

The chain carries TRBV5-1 and TRBJ2-3; D unresolved. The germline gives CDR1 SGHRS, CDR2 YFSETQ. The CDR3 totals 14 residues. V was clipped by 4 bases and J by 6 bases, with 15 bases between them. The CDR3 DNA is TGCGCCAGCAGCCCAGGACGCTCCAGGGATACGCAGTATTTT. It yields the protein CASSPGRSRDTQYF.

The genes are TRBV18 and TRBJ2-7; D may match TRBD1 or TRBD2 (5 bases each). Germline V gene sequence: CDR1 KGHSH, CDR2 LQKENI. The V end was cut by 6 bases, the J end by 2 bases, with 11 bases between. The CDR3 totals 13 residues. The DNA of the CDR3 is TGTGCCAGCTCTCCCGGGGCTACCTACGAGCAGTACTTC. Its protein product is CASSPGATYEQYF. The variable domain in full, completed from reference TRBV18 and TRBJ2-7, reads NAGVMQNPRHLVRRRGQEARLRCSPMKGHSHVYWYRQLPEEGLKFMVYLQKENIIDESGMPKERFSAEFPKEGPSILRIQQVVRGDSAAYFCASSPGATYEQYFGPGTRLTVT.

There are a few counts of this clonotype. J is TRBJ2-7 and V is TRBV6-2 or TRBV6-3, with D hard to call. Trimming stripped 7 bases from V and 4 bases from J, with 23 bases between. This CDR3 region has 16 residues. Germline assignment: CDR1 MNHEY and CDR2 SVGEGT. The CDR3 nucleotides are TGTGCCAGCACCCAAATCTCGGGCAGCCGATATTACGAGCAGTACTTC. It is translated as CASTQISGSRYYEQYF.

The sample holds a few counts of this clonotype. This sequence joins TRBV6-5 and TRBJ2-3; D ambiguous. Germline V gives CDR1 MNHEY, CDR2 SVGAGI. This CDR3 comprises 12 residues. With 0 bases removed from V and 5 bases from J, the gap between germline ends came to 3 bases. The CDR3 DNA follows: TGTGCCAGCAGTTACTCGATAGATACGCAGTATTTT. It is translated as CASSYSIDTQYF.

This clonotype was found many times. The J gene is TRBJ1-6, the V gene TRBV12-5; TRBD1 matches 7 bases. The V and J ends lost 5 bases and 10 bases, in that order; junction bases with no gene match: 11. The CDR3 has 15 residues. In germline, CDR1 is LGHNT, CDR2 FRNRAP. The CDR3 sequence is CASGLGTAESSPLHF. The CDR3 DNA follows: TGTGCTAGTGGTCTGGGGACAGCGGAGAGCTCACCCCTCCACTTT.

V usage is TRBV20-1 and J usage is TRBJ2-7; 9 bases fit TRBD1. In germline, CDR1 is DFQATT, CDR2 SNEGSKA (reference sequence). J lost 5 bases, V lost 0 bases, and 11 bases had no gene match. The CDR3 sequence is 16 residues long. CDR3 amino acids: CSARDQGQGFFNEQYF. For the CDR3, the DNA is TGCAGTGCTAGAGATCAGGGACAGGGTTTTTTCAACGAGCAGTACTTC.